A single sample is the source of the 8 T cell receptor beta chains below, sequenced in a study of blood T cell repertoires in COVID-19. The data were produced by immunoSEQ multiplex PCR, yet TCRdb's version contains in-frame clones alone and is incomplete. The sample includes some 320,000 clones, 90% seen only once; the top ten take almost 4%. Source material: PBMCs or T cells enriched from blood (not recorded which). The source is a woman in her twenties or thirties who had been exposed to COVID-19.

This chain joins TRBV6-5 and TRBJ1-2; 11 bases match TRBD1. Germline assignment: CDR1 MNHEY and CDR2 SVGAGI. CDR3 length equals 14 residues. V lost 2 bases and J lost 5; bases outside the gene matches: 1. CDR3 residues: CASSYGDRGYGYTF. DNA for the CDR3: TGTGCCAGCAGTTACGGGGACAGGGGGTATGGCTACACCTTC.

The genes are TRBV12-3 or TRBV12-4 and TRBJ1-2, with D hard to call. CDR3 length equals 13 residues. Trimming cost V 5 bases and J 4 bases, with 11 bases left between them. The CDR3: CASSPRRPYGYTF. The CDR3, as DNA: TGTGCCAGCAGTCCCCGCAGGCCCTATGGCTACACCTTC.

The chain has TRBV10-3 and TRBJ1-2, with D possibly TRBD1 on 6 matching bases. Trimming took 6 bases from V and 6 from J, leaving 17 bases between them. This CDR3 is built from 14 residues. Germline loops: CDR1 ENHRY, CDR2 SYGVKD. CDR3 sequence reads: CAISPQGFPHGYTF. The DNA of the CDR3 is TGTGCCATCAGCCCACAGGGTTTTCCTCATGGCTACACCTTC.

The rearrangement joins TRBV7-2 to TRBJ1-5; 8 nucleotides agree with TRBD1. Germline values: CDR1 SGHTA, CDR2 FQGNSA. CDR3 length: 15 residues. With V trimmed by 2 bases and J by 4 bases, 4 bases remained unmatched. The CDR3 DNA reads as TGTGCCAGCAGCTTATATAGGACAGGGAATCAGCCCCAGCATTTT. Translated: CASSLYRTGNQPQHF.

The V gene is TRBV4-3, the J gene TRBJ1-2, with D tentatively TRBD1 (5 bases). In germline, CDR1 is LGHNA, CDR2 YSLEER. V was pared by 3 bases and J by 8 bases, with 22 bases between. The CDR3 spans 16 residues. The CDR3 loop is CASSHRRGLDIEGYTF. For the CDR3, the DNA is TGCGCCAGCAGCCACCGGCGGGGGTTAGATATAGAGGGCTACACCTTC.

A word on this clone: Distinct nucleotide sequences in the sample also encode this CDR3. V gene TRBV9 combines with J gene TRBJ2-5, with TRBD1 matching 7 bases. Germline assignment: CDR1 SGDLS and CDR2 YYNGEE. V was pared by 0 bases and J by 3 bases, with 2 bases of the junction left unmatched. This CDR3 is 14 amino acids long. The CDR3 DNA reads TGTGCCAGCAGCGTAGGACAGGGAAAAGAGACCCAGTACTTC. It is translated as CASSVGQGKETQYF.

The V gene is TRBV19, the J gene TRBJ2-7, with D uncertain. The V gene's germline CDR1 is LNHDA and CDR2 SQIVND (reference sequence). The CDR3 contains 13 residues. Trimming pared 3 bases from V and 6 bases from J, leaving 12 bases between. The CDR3 nucleotides read TGTGCCAGTAGTATTAATGGAGACCCCGAGCAGTACTTC. It translates to CASSINGDPEQYF.

The genes are TRBV5-1 and TRBJ2-2, with 8 bases aligning to TRBD2. V lost 3 bases to trimming and J lost 3 bases; unmatched junction nucleotides: 7. Germline CDR1 SGHRS, CDR2 YFSETQ. The CDR3 is 16 residues long. The CDR3 protein is CASSWVGGADTGELFF. The CDR3 DNA sequence: TGCGCCAGCAGCTGGGTCGGGGGGGCCGACACCGGGGAGCTGTTTTTT.